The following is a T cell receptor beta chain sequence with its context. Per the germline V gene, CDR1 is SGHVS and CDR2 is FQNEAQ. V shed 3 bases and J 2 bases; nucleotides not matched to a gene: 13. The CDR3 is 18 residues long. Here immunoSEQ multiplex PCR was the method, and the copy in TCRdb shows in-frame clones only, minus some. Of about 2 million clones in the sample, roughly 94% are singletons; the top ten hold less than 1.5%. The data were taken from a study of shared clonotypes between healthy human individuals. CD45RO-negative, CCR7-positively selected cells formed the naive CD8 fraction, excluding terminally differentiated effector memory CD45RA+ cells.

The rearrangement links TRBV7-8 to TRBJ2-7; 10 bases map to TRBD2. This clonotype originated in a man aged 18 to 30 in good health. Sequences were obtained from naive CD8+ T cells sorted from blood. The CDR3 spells CASSFRRASGGQPYEQYF. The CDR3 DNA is TGTGCCAGCAGCTTTAGGAGGGCTAGCGGGGGCCAACCCTACGAGCAGTACTTC.